This T cell receptor beta chain was recorded in a study of T-cell reconstitution after alpha-beta-depleted transplantation in children. Unique molecular identifiers were incorporated into the prepared TCRbeta library. One entry per CDR3 protein, called by TCRdb with MiXCR from the PCR reads. Of about 480,000 distinct CDR3 sequences in the sample, 9.5% to 15% were seen once. Trimming shortened V by 5 bases and J by 0 bases, and 25 bases separated the two germline ends. CDR3 length: 20 residues. In germline, CDR1 is SGHVS, CDR2 FNYEAQ. The sample consisted of PBMCs from the stem cell graft donor, taken from the stem cell graft. The chain recombines TRBV7-6 with TRBJ2-2; D possibly corresponds to TRBD1 (5 bases). This sequence originates from a human donor who donated a stem cell graft to a child with combined immunodeficiency. The CDR3 DNA reads TGTGCCAGCAGCATTGAACCGAGAAATTTGGACACATCGAACACCGGGGAGCTGTTTTTT. Translating it yields CASSIEPRNLDTSNTGELFF.